This TCR beta chain was captured in a study of T cells in localized non-small cell lung cancer. V gave up 1 base and J gave up 4 bases; unmatched junction bases: 5. The V gene's germline CDR1 is SGHAT and CDR2 FQDESV (reference sequence). The CDR3 covers 16 residues. Study-level findings and limits: Within adjacent lung there appeared a median around 57 of the top 100 tumor clones.

This clone was counted between two and nine times. The target antigen is unknown. Sequencing used immunoSEQ multiplex PCR; TCRdb keeps in-frame clones, though not all of them. The table records about 2,600 clones, roughly 25% of them present only once. The sequences come from normal lung tissue next to the tumor, collected before any cancer treatment. This chain links TRBV11-1 with TRBJ1-3; 9 nucleotides agree with TRBD1. This TCR derives from a man between 40 and 70 years old with stage II lung adenocarcinoma. CDR3 residues: CASSLGTGGSGNTIYF. The DNA for the CDR3 is TGTGCCAGCAGCTTAGGCACAGGGGGCTCCGGAAACACCATATATTTT.